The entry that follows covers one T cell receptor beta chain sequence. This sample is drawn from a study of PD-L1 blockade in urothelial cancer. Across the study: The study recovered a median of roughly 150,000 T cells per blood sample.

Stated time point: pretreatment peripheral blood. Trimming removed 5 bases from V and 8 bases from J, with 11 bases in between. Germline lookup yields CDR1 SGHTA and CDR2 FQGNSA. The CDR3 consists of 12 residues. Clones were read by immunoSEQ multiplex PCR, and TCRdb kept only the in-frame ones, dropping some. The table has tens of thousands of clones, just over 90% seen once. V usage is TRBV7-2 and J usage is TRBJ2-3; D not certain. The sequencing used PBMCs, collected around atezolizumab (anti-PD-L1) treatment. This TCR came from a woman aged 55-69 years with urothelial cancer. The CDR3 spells CASSLESGTQYF. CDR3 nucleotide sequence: TGTGCCAGCAGCCTTGAATCCGGTACGCAGTATTTT.